A selection of T cell receptor beta chains follows, all from one sample in a study of control samples from healthy donors and cancer patients. Repertoires were generated with immunoSEQ multiplex PCR, while TCRdb's copy carries only in-frame clones and drops some. The data contain tens of thousands of clones, 70% to 90% of them singletons. Sequencing was performed on blood. These receptors were taken from a man aged 50-60 years in good health. Both conserved end residues are part of each CDR3. A D gene is named only where the DNA matches it firmly. The size of a clone is reported for some rows only, either as once, few or many, or as a class for expanded clones.

DNA: TGTGCCAGCAGCCCCGGGAAAGCGGGACGCACAGATACGCAGTATTTT; CDR3: CASSPGKAGRTDTQYF; D: TRBD2; V: TRBV9; size: NA; J: TRBJ2-3
DNA: TGTGCCAGCAGAGCGTCAGGGGGCGACGGCTACACCTTC; CDR3: CASRASGGDGYTF; D: TRBD1; V: TRBV6-5; size: NA; J: TRBJ1-2
DNA: TGTGCCACCAGTGATAAGGCCGGGCAGCCCCAGCATTTT; CDR3: CATSDKAGQPQHF; D: NA; V: TRBV24-1; size: NA; J: TRBJ1-5
DNA: TGTGCCAGCTCACCCGGGGGGGCACGAATCGATGAGCAGTTCTTC; CDR3: CASSPGGARIDEQFF; D: TRBD2; V: TRBV18; size: NA; J: TRBJ2-1
DNA: TGTGCCAGCAGCTTAGGTGGGGCGTCTAGCGGGAGGGCCCACAATGAGCAGTTCTTC; CDR3: CASSLGGASSGRAHNEQFF; D: TRBD2; V: TRBV7-8; size: once; J: TRBJ2-1
DNA: TGTGCCAGCAGCTTAACCCTAGACTCCTACGAGCAGTACTTC; CDR3: CASSLTLDSYEQYF; D: NA; V: TRBV7-8; size: NA; J: TRBJ2-7
DNA: TGCGCCAGCAGCCAATCACACGGGGGGGGAGAGACCCAGTACTTC; CDR3: CASSQSHGGGETQYF; D: TRBD2; V: TRBV4-3; size: NA; J: TRBJ2-5
DNA: TGTGCCAGCAGCGGTACAGGGGTTATCTATGGCTACACCTTC; CDR3: CASSGTGVIYGYTF; D: TRBD1; V: TRBV7-2; size: NA; J: TRBJ1-2
DNA: TGTGCCATCAGTGCCGGACTCGGACTTAGCACAGATACGCAGTATTTT; CDR3: CAISAGLGLSTDTQYF; D: NA; V: TRBV10-3; size: NA; J: TRBJ2-3
DNA: TGTGCCAGCAGCCTGCTCCCGGGACAGGGGAGAGATGAGCAGTTCTTC; CDR3: CASSLLPGQGRDEQFF; D: TRBD1; V: TRBV7-2; size: NA; J: TRBJ2-1
DNA: TGTGCCAGTAGTATAGGTCAGGGGAGCGGGGAGCTGTTTTTT; CDR3: CASSIGQGSGELFF; D: NA; V: TRBV19; size: NA; J: TRBJ2-2
DNA: TGCGCCAGCAGCCCGACATATAACTATGGCTACACCTTC; CDR3: CASSPTYNYGYTF; D: NA; V: TRBV4-3; size: NA; J: TRBJ1-2
DNA: TGTGCCAGTAGTATCATGGAGGGGGAGACCCAGTACTTC; CDR3: CASSIMEGETQYF; D: NA; V: TRBV19; size: NA; J: TRBJ2-5
DNA: TGCAGTGCTAGCCACAATGAAAAACTGTTTTTT; CDR3: CSASHNEKLFF; D: NA; V: TRBV20-1; size: NA; J: TRBJ1-4
DNA: TGTGCCAGCTCACCTTGGACAGGGGGAAATGAAAAACTGTTTTTT; CDR3: CASSPWTGGNEKLFF; D: TRBD1; V: TRBV18; size: NA; J: TRBJ1-4
DNA: TGTGCCAGCAGCTTAGACATGGGAATGTACTCTGGAAACACCATATATTTT; CDR3: CASSLDMGMYSGNTIYF; D: NA; V: TRBV11-2; size: NA; J: TRBJ1-3
DNA: TGTGCCAGCAGCCTCCTAGCGGGGGGGATACCACATGAGCAGTTCTTC; CDR3: CASSLLAGGIPHEQFF; D: TRBD2; V: TRBV3-1/TRBV3-2; size: NA; J: TRBJ2-1
DNA: TGTGCCAGCAGCACTGGATGGTCCTATGGCTACACCTTC; CDR3: CASSTGWSYGYTF; D: NA; V: TRBV11-3; size: few; J: TRBJ1-2
DNA: TGTGCCAGCAGTTACGGGCAGGGGGACACCGGGGAGCTGTTTTTT; CDR3: CASSYGQGDTGELFF; D: TRBD1; V: TRBV6-5; size: NA; J: TRBJ2-2
DNA: TGCAGCGTTGGAGGACTAGCGGGAAAAGGCGAGCAGTACTTC; CDR3: CSVGGLAGKGEQYF; D: TRBD2; V: TRBV29-1; size: NA; J: TRBJ2-7
DNA: TGCGCCAGCAGCCCAAAAACGGTTGTACTCTACAATGAGCAGTTCTTC; CDR3: CASSPKTVVLYNEQFF; D: NA; V: TRBV5-1; size: NA; J: TRBJ2-1
DNA: TGCGCCAGCAGCCGCGGGACTAGCGGATACACAGATACGCAGTATTTT; CDR3: CASSRGTSGYTDTQYF; D: TRBD2; V: TRBV5-1; size: NA; J: TRBJ2-3
DNA: TGTGCCAGTAGTCCCAGGCGGTCAAGCACGGGTGGAGCCTACAATGAGCAGTTCTTC; CDR3: CASSPRRSSTGGAYNEQFF; D: NA; V: TRBV19; size: NA; J: TRBJ2-1
DNA: TGTGCCATCAGTGAGGGGGCGCAGTATCAGCCCCAGCATTTT; CDR3: CAISEGAQYQPQHF; D: NA; V: TRBV10-3; size: NA; J: TRBJ1-5
DNA: TGTGCCAGCAGTGAATGGTCCGACAGCTCCTACGAGCAGTACTTC; CDR3: CASSEWSDSSYEQYF; D: NA; V: TRBV25-1; size: NA; J: TRBJ2-7
DNA: TGCAGCGTTTTAGAGGGGCAGGGCTACACCTTC; CDR3: CSVLEGQGYTF; D: NA; V: TRBV29-1; size: NA; J: TRBJ1-2
DNA: TGTGCCACCAGCAGAGCCCCTGGTCAGGGGCAGCCCCAGCATTTT; CDR3: CATSRAPGQGQPQHF; D: NA; V: TRBV15; size: NA; J: TRBJ1-5
DNA: TGTGCCAGTAGTTTGATCGGCGGGTCCCAGCATTTT; CDR3: CASSLIGGSQHF; D: NA; V: TRBV19; size: NA; J: TRBJ1-5
DNA: TGTGCCACCAGTGATGTGGGGGGCAGTGGGGCCAACGTCCTGACTTTC; CDR3: CATSDVGGSGANVLTF; D: NA; V: TRBV24-1; size: NA; J: TRBJ2-6
DNA: TGTGCCAGCAGCTGGTCTGGCGGGACTTACAATGAGCAGTTCTTC; CDR3: CASSWSGGTYNEQFF; D: NA; V: TRBV7-3; size: many; J: TRBJ2-1
DNA: TGTGCCAGCAGGACCGGGACGTCCAATGAGCAGTTCTTC; CDR3: CASRTGTSNEQFF; D: NA; V: TRBV6-5; size: NA; J: TRBJ2-1
DNA: TGCGCCAGCAGCCAAGATAACCGGCGATGGGGGAGGAGCACTGAAGCTTTCTTT; CDR3: CASSQDNRRWGRSTEAFF; D: NA; V: TRBV4-3; size: NA; J: TRBJ1-1
DNA: TGCGCCAGCAGCTTGGAGGTCAGCACTGAGCAGTTCTTC; CDR3: CASSLEVSTEQFF; D: NA; V: TRBV5-1; size: NA; J: TRBJ2-1
DNA: TGTGCCAGTAGTAAGGGACAGGGGGCCGGCACCGGGGAGCTGTTTTTT; CDR3: CASSKGQGAGTGELFF; D: TRBD1; V: TRBV19; size: NA; J: TRBJ2-2
DNA: TGTGCCACCAGCCGAGGGACAGGGGGGGACGGGGAGCTGTTTTTT; CDR3: CATSRGTGGDGELFF; D: TRBD1; V: TRBV15; size: NA; J: TRBJ2-2
DNA: TGTGCCAGCAGTTGGCTCGGGCAGGGGGGCAATGAAAAACTGTTTTTT; CDR3: CASSWLGQGGNEKLFF; D: TRBD1; V: TRBV6-5; size: NA; J: TRBJ1-4
DNA: TGTGCCAGCAGCTTAGGCCGGGACGCCGAAAAACTGTTTTTT; CDR3: CASSLGRDAEKLFF; D: NA; V: TRBV13; size: once; J: TRBJ1-4
DNA: TGTGCCAGCAGCCCCACCACCGGGACGAGGATTTTTCGCCCCCTCCACTTT; CDR3: CASSPTTGTRIFRPLHF; D: NA; V: TRBV3-1/TRBV3-2; size: NA; J: TRBJ1-6
DNA: TGTGCCAGCAGCTTTACAGGGCCGACAACTAATGAAAAACTGTTTTTT; CDR3: CASSFTGPTTNEKLFF; D: NA; V: TRBV5-5; size: NA; J: TRBJ1-4
DNA: TGTGCCACCAGCAGGCCGGGCTGGACTGAAGCTTTCTTT; CDR3: CATSRPGWTEAFF; D: NA; V: TRBV15; size: NA; J: TRBJ1-1